A selection of T cell receptor beta chains follows, all from one sample in a study of identical twins. TCRdb called the 5' RACE reads again in MiXCR, with one record for every CDR3 protein. This sample carries under 250,000 distinct CDR3 sequences, around 6.9% of them seen once, and the ten largest clones take about 1.9%. These data also formed part of another study, on yellow fever vaccine responses in identical twins.

The sequencing sample was made of memory (CD45RO+) T cells sorted from blood. These receptors came from a woman under 30 in good health. The CDR3 runs from the conserved cysteine through the conserved F or W. Each record gives: D gene, clone size, CDR3 length, V gene, J gene, CDR3 protein, CDR3 DNA. The D gene is left open where the match is weak. Clone size is not always given. Where it is, it says once, few, many or a class for expanded clones.

>TRBD1|few|16|TRBV5-5|TRBJ1-2
CASSLGGTGTFYGYTF
TGTGCCAGCAGCTTGGGAGGGACAGGGACTTTCTATGGCTACACCTTC
>TRBD2|many|15|TRBV12-3/TRBV12-4|TRBJ2-3
CASKRTSGSGDTQYF
TGTGCCAGCAAGCGGACTAGCGGGAGTGGAGATACGCAGTATTTT
>.|.|15|TRBV5-1|TRBJ2-3
CASSWTDPSTDTQYF
TGCGCCAGCAGCTGGACGGACCCGAGCACAGATACGCAGTATTTT
>.|.|14|TRBV27|TRBJ1-1
CASSFLGPNTEAFF
TGTGCCAGCAGTTTTTTAGGGCCGAACACTGAAGCTTTCTTT
>.|.|14|TRBV10-1|TRBJ2-1
CARGVARGYNEQFF
TGCGCCAGAGGTGTGGCCAGGGGATACAATGAGCAGTTCTTC
>.|many|18|TRBV6-5|TRBJ2-3
CASSYSSGSPSATDTQYF
TGTGCCAGCAGTTACTCGAGCGGGTCTCCTTCGGCGACAGATACGCAGTATTTT
>.|few|11|TRBV20-1|TRBJ2-1
CSAKKLFEQFF
TGCAGTGCTAAAAAGCTGTTTGAGCAGTTCTTC
>.|few|15|TRBV28|TRBJ1-5
CASSNLNRENQPQHF
TGTGCCAGCAGCAACCTTAACAGGGAGAATCAGCCCCAGCATTTT
>TRBD2|many|16|TRBV5-6|TRBJ2-4
CASSLGLAGTKNIQYF
TGTGCCAGCAGCTTGGGACTAGCGGGAACCAAAAACATTCAGTACTTC
>.|few|14|TRBV28|TRBJ2-1
CASSTGDRYNEQFF
TGTGCCAGCAGTACGGGGGACAGATACAATGAGCAGTTCTTC
>.|many|17|TRBV3-1|TRBJ2-1
CASSQRGGGSSYNEQFF
TGTGCCAGCAGCCAAAGAGGGGGGGGGAGCTCCTACAATGAGCAGTTCTTC
>TRBD1|.|18|TRBV11-1|TRBJ2-2
CASSLIYRDGQATGELFF
TGTGCCAGCAGCTTAATATACAGGGACGGACAGGCCACCGGGGAGCTGTTTTTT
>.|few|15|TRBV5-1|TRBJ2-1
CASSPAGAGYNEQFF
TGCGCCAGCAGCCCGGCGGGGGCTGGATACAATGAGCAGTTCTTC
>TRBD2|many|14|TRBV7-9|TRBJ2-7
CASSRGGGSYEQYF
TGTGCCAGCAGCCGGGGGGGGGGTTCCTACGAGCAGTACTTC
>TRBD2|few|15|TRBV20-1|TRBJ2-3
CSERGPSGGTDTQYF
TGCAGTGAAAGGGGGCCTAGCGGGGGCACAGATACGCAGTATTTT
>.|few|16|TRBV7-8|TRBJ2-7
CASSLTLQRTSYEQYF
TGTGCCAGCAGCTTGACACTCCAGCGGACATCCTACGAGCAGTACTTC
>TRBD1|.|14|TRBV20-1|TRBJ1-2
CSARGLEGAYGYTF
TGCAGTGCCAGGGGGCTAGAGGGAGCCTATGGCTACACCTTC
>TRBD2|.|14|TRBV2|TRBJ2-7
CASSGDSGAYEQYF
TGTGCCAGCAGTGGAGACAGCGGGGCCTACGAGCAGTACTTC
>.|.|15|TRBV30|TRBJ2-5
CAWSPNGPRRETQYF
TGTGCCTGGAGTCCCAATGGACCAAGGCGAGAGACCCAGTACTTC
>.|few|14|TRBV6-2/TRBV6-3|TRBJ2-1
CASSPTGSGNEQFF
TGTGCCAGCAGTCCGACAGGATCCGGCAATGAGCAGTTCTTC
>TRBD1|.|17|TRBV12-3/TRBV12-4|TRBJ2-5
CASSLAVKQGSSETQYF
TGTGCCAGCAGTTTAGCTGTCAAACAGGGGTCTTCGGAGACCCAGTACTTC
>.|few|15|TRBV3-1|TRBJ2-2
CASSQGPRGTGELFF
TGTGCCAGCAGCCAAGGACCAAGGGGGACCGGGGAGCTGTTTTTT
>.|.|13|TRBV18|TRBJ2-7
CASSINREYEQYF
TGTGCCAGCTCAATAAACAGGGAGTACGAGCAGTACTTC
>.|many|14|TRBV27|TRBJ2-3
CASSFDYTTDTQYF
TGTGCCAGCAGTTTCGACTACACCACAGATACGCAGTATTTT
>.|many|11|TRBV27|TRBJ2-2
CASSLEGELFF
TGTGCCAGCAGTTTAGAAGGGGAGCTGTTTTTT
>TRBD1|many|13|TRBV5-1|TRBJ2-7
CASSSGQGYEQYF
TGCGCCAGCAGCTCGGGACAGGGCTACGAGCAGTACTTC
>TRBD2|few|14|TRBV20-1|TRBJ2-7
CSARLAGWSYEQYF
TGCAGTGCTAGACTAGCGGGCTGGTCCTACGAGCAGTACTTC
>TRBD2|few|23|TRBV14|TRBJ2-7
CASSQDLRNPSGRGGFSSYEQYF
TGTGCCAGCAGCCAAGATTTACGAAACCCCAGCGGGAGAGGGGGATTTAGCTCCTACGAGCAGTACTTC
>.|.|15|TRBV11-2|TRBJ2-1
CASWSNRGSYNEQFF
TGTGCCAGCTGGTCCAATAGGGGCTCCTACAATGAGCAGTTCTTC
>TRBD2|many|19|TRBV11-2|TRBJ2-1
CASSPWGAGGISSYNEQFF
TGTGCCAGCAGCCCTTGGGGGGCGGGGGGGATTAGCTCCTACAATGAGCAGTTCTTC
>TRBD2|.|17|TRBV9|TRBJ2-1
CASSVDGGGASYNEQFF
TGTGCCAGCAGCGTAGATGGCGGGGGGGCGTCCTACAATGAGCAGTTCTTC
>TRBD1|many|15|TRBV12-3/TRBV12-4|TRBJ1-1
CASSARGQGNTEAFF
TGTGCCAGCAGTGCCCGGGGACAGGGAAACACTGAAGCTTTCTTT
>TRBD2|.|16|TRBV28|TRBJ2-3
CASSSAGGRGTDTQYF
TGTGCCAGCAGCTCAGCGGGAGGAAGGGGCACAGATACGCAGTATTTT
>TRBD2|.|14|TRBV10-3|TRBJ2-3
CAGGEGKSTDTQYF
TGTGCCGGCGGGGAGGGAAAAAGCACAGATACGCAGTATTTT
>TRBD1|.|16|TRBV20-1|TRBJ2-2
CSARDVQGANTGELFF
TGCAGTGCTAGAGATGTGCAGGGGGCGAACACCGGGGAGCTGTTTTTT
>.|many|13|TRBV11-2|TRBJ1-1
CASRFSGVNEAFF
TGTGCCAGCAGGTTCTCAGGGGTGAATGAAGCTTTCTTT
>.|few|15|TRBV19|TRBJ2-1
CASSIDLDTGPRQFF
TGTGCCAGTAGTATAGATCTAGACACAGGGCCTCGGCAGTTCTTC
>TRBD2|few|20|TRBV20-1|TRBJ2-3
CSAREGLAGKQPTSTDTQYF
TGCAGTGCTAGAGAAGGACTAGCGGGGAAACAACCCACTAGCACAGATACGCAGTATTTT
>.|.|15|TRBV3-1|TRBJ2-7
CASSQQGGGLYEQYF
TGTGCCAGCAGCCAACAAGGGGGGGGTTTATACGAGCAGTACTTC
>.|few|13|TRBV18|TRBJ1-2
CASSPDQGFGYTF
TGTGCCAGCTCACCCGATCAGGGGTTTGGCTACACCTTC
>.|medium-sized|14|TRBV4-1|TRBJ2-5
CASSQDRRMETQYF
TGCGCCAGCAGCCAAGATCGTCGTATGGAGACCCAGTACTTC
>.|few|17|TRBV6-5|TRBJ2-1
CASSYNRVPLSYNEQFF
TGTGCCAGCAGTTACAACAGGGTCCCGTTATCCTACAATGAGCAGTTCTTC
>.|few|16|TRBV25-1|TRBJ2-1
CASSERDTATYNEQFF
TGTGCCAGCAGTGAAAGGGACACGGCAACCTACAATGAGCAGTTCTTC